The present T cell receptor (beta chain) was sequenced within a study of high-grade serous ovarian cancer treatment subgroups (TCRdb year 2021). For the study in its entirety: On average, each sample produced around 15,000 sequencing reads and approximately 8,100 unique TCR beta rearrangements. The study examined TCR beta repertoires in high-grade serous ovarian cancer patients who were grouped under a laparoscopic triage algorithm by complete gross resection or by neoadjuvant chemotherapy response. The 30-patient cohort included approximately ten patients with no residual disease after primary surgery (R0), approximately ten excellent NACT responders, and approximately ten poor NACT responders. Each patient contributed one primary tumor and two metastatic tumor samples, giving more than 75 samples in total. What the authors observed across the whole study: TCR repertoire analyses focused on CDR3; CDR1 and CDR2 were not analyzed. Bulk tumor TCR sequencing lacked spatial information, limiting insight into HGSC tumor complexity and diversity. TCR clonal relatedness was found to be positively correlated with neoantigen level and, by trend, with copy number variation and mutation load derived from whole-genome sequencing. Tumors from the same patient had repertoire similarity ranging from roughly 0.11 to 0.85, while tumors from different patients showed almost no similarity.

Collection of tumor samples took place before definitive surgery or chemotherapy. Genomic DNA was extracted by the MD Anderson Biospecimen Extraction Resource, and TCR sequencing was done by the MD Anderson Cancer Genomics Laboratory. The CDR3 numbers 14 residues from cysteine through phenylalanine. The read is trimmed to its CDR3 DNA, 42 bases read in frame from base 1. Trimming takes 3 bases off V and 6 bases off J; junction bases not matched to a gene: 5. CDR1 ENHRY and CDR2 SYGVKD were looked up in the germline V gene. The approximately 98 tumor samples underwent high-throughput TCR profiling using ImmunoSEQ. Regarding the original processing steps: To measure repertoire diversity, the metrics used were richness (unique productive sequences), clonality, evenness and relatedness, and the Bhattacharyya coefficient was used to assess similarity between samples. Conclusions stayed consistent in a sensitivity analysis that left out TCRs with fewer than two reads. This immuneACCESS table, as held by TCRdb, lists in-frame sequences with V and J called but not all clones. Of the missing ones, under half trace to an unresolved V gene in checked studies; the others have no known cause. That table supplies the V and J calls and clone size; D and trimming were determined from the DNA. A total of some 15,000 clones appear in this sample, roughly nine tenths of them only once. The leading ten clones occupy just under 6.5% of the sample.

Worth noting for this clone: What this receptor recognizes is not known. Base qualities were left out, and no much larger clone turns up one base away.

Sequencing was carried out using tumor tissue. This chain joins TRBV10-3 to TRBJ1-1; 9 bases in the middle match TRBD1. This receptor was obtained from a human donor with high-grade serous ovarian cancer. The CDR3 is CAISEQGADAEAFF. At the DNA level, the sequence is TGTGCCATCAGTGAACAGGGGGCAGACGCTGAAGCTTTCTTT.